The 19 T cell receptor beta chains below all came from one sample that was sequenced in a study of vaccination effects on CD4 cells after COVID-19. Libraries were prepared by immunoSEQ multiplex PCR; TCRdb keeps only in-frame clonotypes and omits some of them. Altogether around 56,000 clones are present, around three quarters being singletons, with the ten largest covering approximately 2.8%. Isolating CD4+ T cells followed 9 to 11 days of culture. No cognate antigen is known for these TCRs. Sequences were derived from CD4+ T cells from PBMCs cultured without peptide, sampled before COVID-19 vaccination. These receptors came from a human donor who received a COVID-19 vaccine.

In its sample, this clone was seen a few times. The V and J genes are TRBV19 and TRBJ1-1; D unclear. Trimming removed 7 bases at V and 11 bases at J, with 14 bases between. This CDR3 region has 11 residues. The germline CDR1 and CDR2 sequences are LNHDA and SQIVND (reference sequence). Here the CDR3 DNA reads TGTGCCAGTACCGACTACGGGGAGGCTTTCTTT. It yields the protein CASTDYGEAFF.

The rearrangement uses TRBV15 and TRBJ2-3; tentative D call: TRBD2 (5 bases). V lost 0 bases to trimming and J lost 7 bases, with 8 bases between them. CDR1 is LNHNV and CDR2 is YYDKDF in the germline V gene (reference sequence). This CDR3 has 13 amino acids. The DNA of the CDR3 is TGTGCCACCAGCAGAGATCGGACTTATACGCAGTATTTT. Amino acid sequence: CATSRDRTYTQYF.

The chain uses TRBV9 and TRBJ1-4, with 8 bases fitting TRBD1. The CDR3 runs to 17 residues. J lost 8 bases, V lost 4 bases, and 16 bases had no gene match. Germline assignment: CDR1 SGDLS and CDR2 YYNGEE. The CDR3 protein is CASSLGAQDRAREKLFF. CDR3 sequence (DNA): TGTGCCAGCAGCCTAGGGGCCCAGGACAGGGCTAGAGAAAAACTGTTTTTT.

This clone has just one count. The chain uses TRBV5-1 and TRBJ1-5; no reliable D call. The CDR3 is made up of 13 amino acids. CDR1 and CDR2 (germline): SGHRS, YFSETQ. Trimming stripped 2 bases from V and 3 bases from J, with 6 bases between. CDR3 DNA sequence: TGCGCCAGCAGCTTCGGGGACAATCAGCCCCAGCATTTT. Encoded protein: CASSFGDNQPQHF. Complete variable domain (other parts from reference TRBV5-1 and TRBJ1-5): KAGVTQTPRYLIKTRGQQVTLSCSPISGHRSVSWYQQTPGQGLQFLFEYFSETQRNKGNFPGRFSGRQFSNSRSEMNVSTLELGDSALYLCASSFGDNQPQHFGDGTRLSIL.

The chain joins TRBV10-1 to TRBJ1-4; D not resolved. Germline V CDR1 and CDR2: WNHNN, SYGVQD (reference sequence). The CDR3 totals 13 residues. V shed 8 bases and J shed 8 bases, with 15 bases lying between them. This CDR3 is CASRGREREKLFF. DNA of the CDR3: TGCGCCAGCCGAGGACGAGAGAGGGAAAAACTGTTTTTT.

This sequence joins TRBV5-1 and TRBJ2-5; 10 positions match TRBD1. The length of the CDR3 is 14 residues. Germline CDR1 and CDR2: SGHRS and YFSETQ. J was trimmed by 4 bases and V by 3 bases; bases with no gene match: 3. In DNA, the CDR3 is TGCGCCAGCAGCTCTGGACAGGGGGGAGAGACCCAGTACTTC. It codes for CASSSGQGGETQYF.

This chain uses TRBV6-1 with TRBJ1-3; a weak D match, TRBD1 (5 bases). Germline V lookup: CDR1 MNHNS, CDR2 SASEGT. Trimming left V 1 base short and J 0 bases short, with 10 bases between. The CDR3 consists of 16 residues. CDR3 nucleotide sequence: TGTGCCAGCAGTGAAGGTCAGGGTATCTCTGGAAACACCATATATTTT. The encoded protein is CASSEGQGISGNTIYF.

This clone was seen only a few times. V gene TRBV7-3 combines with J gene TRBJ1-1; TRBD1 might be the D (5 bases). Germline CDR1 is SGHTA and CDR2 is FQGTGA. The CDR3 consists of 13 residues. Deletions cut 4 bases from V and 5 bases from J, with 11 bases between. The CDR3 coding sequence is TGTGCCAGCAGCTCTCGGCAGGGTACTGAAGCTTTCTTT. Residues: CASSSRQGTEAFF.

This chain links TRBV7-8 with TRBJ2-3, with 13 bases that match TRBD2. CDR3 length: 17 amino acids. Germline-derived CDR1 and CDR2 are SGHVS and FQNEAQ. J lost 8 bases, V lost 1 base, and 9 bases had no gene match. This CDR3 is CASSLVGTSGVGGTQYF. CDR3 DNA: TGTGCCAGCAGCTTAGTTGGGACTAGCGGGGTAGGCGGTACGCAGTATTTT.

The rearrangement uses TRBV6-5 and TRBJ2-5; a weak D match, TRBD2 (5 bases). Germline values: CDR1 MNHEY, CDR2 SVGAGI. The CDR3 runs to 13 residues. The V gene lost 8 bases and the J gene lost 4 bases, with 14 bases spanning the gap. DNA of the CDR3: TGTGCCAGCCAGAGGGTCATGGGAGAGACCCAGTACTTC. This translates into CASQRVMGETQYF.

V usage is TRBV6-6 and J usage is TRBJ1-1; 7 positions agree with TRBD1. The germline V gene encodes CDR1 MNHNY and CDR2 SVGAGI (reference sequence). This CDR3 has 13 residues. V shed 7 bases, J shed 6 bases, and the junction held 8 bases outside the gene matches. CDR3 residues: CASTETGTAEAFF. CDR3 in DNA: TGTGCCAGCACTGAGACCGGGACAGCTGAAGCTTTCTTT.

CDR3 region: CSSPGQYF. CDR3 coding DNA: TGCAGCTCCCCCGGCCAGTACTTC. This chain links TRBV29-1 with TRBJ2-4, with D unresolved. Between the trimmed V and J ends, which lost 8 bases and 13 bases, there was a span of 9 bases. Germline V gene sequence: CDR1 SQVTM, CDR2 ANQGSEA. The CDR3 runs to 8 residues.

The chain has TRBV30 and TRBJ2-2; D may be TRBD1 (5 bases). This CDR3 is 14 amino acids long. V was shortened by 2 bases and J by 4 bases, with 11 bases between the two germline ends. Per germline, CDR1 GTSNPN and CDR2 SVGIG (reference sequence). The chain's CDR3 is CAWSRGRSTGELFF. CDR3 nucleotides: TGTGCCTGGAGTAGGGGAAGGTCCACCGGGGAGCTGTTTTTT. Based on the CDR3 plus reference TRBV30 and TRBJ2-2, the full variable domain is SQTIHQWPATLVQPVGSPLSLECTVEGTSNPNLYWYRQAAGRGLQLLFYSVGIGQISSEVPQNLSASRPQDRQFILSSKKLLLSDSGFYLCAWSRGRSTGELFFGEGSRLTVL.

This CDR3 reads CASSYDLDRGHYGYTF. CDR3 DNA: TGTGCCAGCAGTTACGACCTGGACAGAGGGCATTATGGCTACACCTTC. The V call is TRBV6-6, the J call TRBJ1-2, with D possibly TRBD1 on 6 matching bases. The V gene's germline CDR1 is MNHNY and CDR2 SVGAGI (reference sequence). V was pared by 2 bases and J by 5 bases, with 18 bases between. This CDR3 has 16 amino acids.

V is TRBV5-1 and J is TRBJ2-3; TRBD2 agrees at 11 bases. V was pared by 2 bases and J by 4 bases, with 6 bases of the junction left unmatched. Per germline, CDR1 SGHRS and CDR2 YFSETQ. This CDR3 comprises 16 residues. Written as DNA, the CDR3 is TGCGCCAGCAGCTTCATAGCGGGGGGGCCTTCAGATACGCAGTATTTT. Translation gives CASSFIAGGPSDTQYF.

The V gene is TRBV7-2, the J gene TRBJ2-7; D is uncertain. The ends were cut back, 1 base at V and 2 bases at J, with 6 bases in the middle. The V gene's germline CDR1 is SGHTA and CDR2 FQGNSA. This CDR3 region has 13 residues. The chain's CDR3 is CASSLGRAYEQYV. CDR3 sequence (DNA): TGTGCCAGCAGCTTAGGGAGAGCCTACGAGCAGTACGTC.

The CDR3 loop reads CASSPAGTGELFF. CDR3 nucleotide sequence: TGTGCCAGCTCACCGGCAGGGACCGGGGAGCTGTTTTTT. The gene calls are TRBV18 and TRBJ2-2, with D tentatively TRBD1 (5 bases). CDR1 is KGHSH, CDR2 LQKENI, per germline. The CDR3 loop spans 13 amino acids. With 3 bases removed from V and 5 bases from J, the gap between germline ends came to 7 bases.

The chain employs TRBV3-1 (or the pseudogene TRBV3-2) and TRBJ1-3, with D possibly TRBD1 on 6 matching bases. V was trimmed by 2 bases and J by 4 bases, leaving 9 bases between them. This CDR3 comprises 14 residues. In germline, CDR1 is LGHDT, CDR2 YNNKEL (reference sequence). The CDR3, as DNA: TGTGCCAGCAGCCAACGGGGGCAAGGAAACACCATATATTTT. It translates to CASSQRGQGNTIYF.

V usage is TRBV5-1 and J usage is TRBJ2-2; 8 bases are a match to TRBD1. V dropped 4 bases and J dropped 0; count of bases not matched to a gene: 5. The CDR3 has 16 residues. Germline values: CDR1 SGHRS, CDR2 YFSETQ. The CDR3 DNA reads TGCGCCAGCAGCCCTCGGACAGGGTCGAACACCGGGGAGCTGTTTTTT. The encoded protein is CASSPRTGSNTGELFF.